This T cell receptor beta chain is drawn from a study of T cells in Graves' hyperthyroidism and ophthalmopathy. Findings and limits, study-wide: Onset of ophthalmopathy came a median roughly 6.4 months after the model predicted it.

This clonotype was counted between two and nine times. What it binds is unknown. Losses at the gene ends were 4 bases for V and 5 bases for J; bases not matched to a gene: 5. The CDR3 totals 15 residues. CDR1 and CDR2 (germline): MNHNS, SASEGT. Amplification of TCR beta CDR3 regions was performed using RNA transcripts as template. Using the HTBI primer set, a first-round RT-PCR was run on the TCR CDR3. TCRdb recomputed calls from the multiplex PCR reads with MiXCR, one row per CDR3 protein. The sample includes about 300,000 distinct CDR3 sequences, around 16% of them seen just once. Uncontrolled infection, other autoimmune disease, pregnancy or lactation disqualified patients from enrolment. Diagnoses rested on clinical symptoms, serum thyroxine and TRAb, thyroid ultrasound and orbital computed tomography.

This receptor was obtained from a man aged 25-45 years with Graves' hyperthyroidism. Input material: blood. The chain carries TRBV6-1 and TRBJ2-3; TRBD1 agrees at 11 bases. The CDR3 DNA sequence: TGTGCCAGCAGTGCCGGGACAGGGGGGCGAGATACGCAGTATTTT. It specifies CASSAGTGGRDTQYF.